This T cell receptor beta chain originates from a study of graft-versus-host responses after intestinal transplantation. To note about this clone: Its specificity is unknown.

This table comes from immunoSEQ multiplex PCR, and its TCRdb copy is limited to in-frame clones, with some not included. The sample has some 86,000 clones; 91% are singletons. V shed 0 bases and J 5 bases; nucleotides not matched to a gene: 6. This CDR3 region has 15 residues. CDR1 SGHNT and CDR2 YENEEA come from the germline V gene. The chain employs TRBV11-3 and TRBJ1-1, with 7 bases lining up with TRBD1. The sequence was collected from a human donor who received an intestinal transplant. The input for sequencing was unstimulated CD4+ T cells sorted from spleen or lymph node cells, taken before intestinal transplant. The CDR3 DNA reads as TGTGCCAGCAGCTTAGAGGACAGGAGTACGACTGAAGCTTTCTTT. This sequence encodes CASSLEDRSTTEAFF.